Listed below are T cell receptor beta chains from one sample, sequenced in a study of blood T cell repertoires in COVID-19. This table comes from immunoSEQ multiplex PCR, and its TCRdb copy is limited to in-frame clones, with some not included. The sample has some 330,000 clones, less than 90% seen once. The sample consisted of PBMCs or T cells enriched from blood (not recorded which). All receptors come from a woman in her 50s who had recovered from COVID-19. Each CDR3 is given with its conserved first and last residue. The D gene is left open where the match is weak. Size values are once, few and many counts, or a class for expanded clones, and some rows have none.

>TRBD1|TRBJ2-3|.|TRBV2
TGTGCCAGCAGCATGGACAGGGCTACAGATACGCAGTATTTT
CASSMDRATDTQYF
>TRBD1|TRBJ1-2|.|TRBV5-6
TGTGCCAGCAGCTTGCGACAGGGGGGTGGCTACACCTTC
CASSLRQGGGYTF
>.|TRBJ2-4|.|TRBV11-2
TGTGCCAGCAGCCAAGACAGGGCCAAAAACATTCAGTACTTC
CASSQDRAKNIQYF
>TRBD1|TRBJ1-5|.|TRBV27
TGTGCCAGCAGCCCTGGGACAGCTCGGAATCAGCCCCAGCATTTT
CASSPGTARNQPQHF
>TRBD2|TRBJ2-5|.|TRBV15
TGTGCCACCAGCAGAGAGTCCGGGACTAGCGGGAGGGCCCAGCTCCAGTACTTC
CATSRESGTSGRAQLQYF
>TRBD1|TRBJ2-3|.|TRBV15
TGTGCCACCGCCATGGACAGGGCTACAGATACGCAGTATTTT
CATAMDRATDTQYF
>TRBD1|TRBJ1-6|.|TRBV19
TGTGCCAGTAGTATCGAGGACAGGGGCAATTCACCCCTCCACTTT
CASSIEDRGNSPLHF
>.|TRBJ2-2|few|TRBV9
TGTGCCAGCAGCGTAGAGGAGGGCCACCTTTACACCGGGGAGCTGTTTTTT
CASSVEEGHLYTGELFF
>.|TRBJ2-3|.|TRBV6-1
TGTGCCAGCAGTGAGCTATTAGGACTACCCACAGATACGCAGTATTTT
CASSELLGLPTDTQYF
>.|TRBJ2-3|.|TRBV24-1
TGTGCCACCAGTGATTCCCCTCCACAAGCGGATACGCAGTATTTT
CATSDSPPQADTQYF
>.|TRBJ1-2|.|TRBV7-8
TGTGCCAGCAGCTTAGGGTCTGCGGGAGGCTACACCTTC
CASSLGSAGGYTF
>TRBD2|TRBJ2-1|.|TRBV7-2
TGTGCCAGCAGCTTAGATGTAGCGGGGGGACGAGAGCAGTTCTTC
CASSLDVAGGREQFF
>TRBD1|TRBJ2-7|.|TRBV5-6
TGTGCCAGCAGCCGACAGGGTATCTACGAGCAGTACTTC
CASSRQGIYEQYF
>.|TRBJ2-3|.|TRBV19
TGTGCCAGTAGTATAGCGGGAGTACTTAAAGATACGCAGTATTTT
CASSIAGVLKDTQYF
>TRBD2|TRBJ2-7|.|TRBV27
TGTGCCAGCAGTTTTGCAACCCTTAACCACACATTGACTAGCGGGCGGTATATGAGAGAGCAGTACTTC
CASSFATLNHTLTSGRYMREQYF